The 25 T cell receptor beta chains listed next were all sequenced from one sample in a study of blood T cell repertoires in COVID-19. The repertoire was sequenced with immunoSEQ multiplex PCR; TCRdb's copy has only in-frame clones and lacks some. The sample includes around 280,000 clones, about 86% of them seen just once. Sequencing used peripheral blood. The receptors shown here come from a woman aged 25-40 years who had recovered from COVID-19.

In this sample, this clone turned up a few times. CDR3 sequence reads: CASSQDGGKETQYF. Here the CDR3 DNA reads TGTGCCAGCAGCCAAGATGGCGGGAAGGAGACCCAGTACTTC. The chain carries TRBV4-2 and TRBJ2-5; maybe TRBD2 (6 bases). Germline CDR1 LGHNA, CDR2 YNFKEQ. V lost 0 bases, J lost 5 bases, and 10 bases lay in between. The CDR3 runs 14 residues.

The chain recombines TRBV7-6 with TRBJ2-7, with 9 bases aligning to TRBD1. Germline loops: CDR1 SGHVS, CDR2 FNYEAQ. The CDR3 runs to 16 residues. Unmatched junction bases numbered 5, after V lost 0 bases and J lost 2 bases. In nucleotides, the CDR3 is TGTGCCAGCAGCTTAGCGGTGGGACAGGGACCCTACGAGCAGTACTTC. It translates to CASSLAVGQGPYEQYF.

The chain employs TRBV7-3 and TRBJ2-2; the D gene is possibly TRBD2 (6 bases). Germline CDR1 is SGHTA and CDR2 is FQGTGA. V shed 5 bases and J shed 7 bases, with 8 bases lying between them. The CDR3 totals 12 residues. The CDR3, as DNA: TGTGCCAGCAGCGGTAGCGGCGGGGAGCTGTTTTTT. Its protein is CASSGSGGELFF.

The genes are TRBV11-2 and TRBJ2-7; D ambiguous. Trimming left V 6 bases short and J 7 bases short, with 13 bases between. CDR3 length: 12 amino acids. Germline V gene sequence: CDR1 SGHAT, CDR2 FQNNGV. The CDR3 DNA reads TGTGCCAGCAGTAACCCACCACGGGAGCAGTACTTC. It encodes CASSNPPREQYF.

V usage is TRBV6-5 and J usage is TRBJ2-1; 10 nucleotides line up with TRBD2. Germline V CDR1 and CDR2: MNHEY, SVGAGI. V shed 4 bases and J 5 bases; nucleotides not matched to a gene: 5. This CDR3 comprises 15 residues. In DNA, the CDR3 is TGTGCCAGCAGTTTAGCGGGAGGCCTCGACAATGAGCAGTTCTTC. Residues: CASSLAGGLDNEQFF.

DNA for the CDR3: TGTGCCAGCAGTTACTCGGCAGGATCCTACGAGCAGTACTTC. Its translation: CASSYSAGSYEQYF. The V and J genes are TRBV6-5 and TRBJ2-7; no definite D call. The CDR3 extends over 14 amino acids. The germline CDR1 and CDR2 sequences are MNHEY and SVGAGI. V was pared by 0 bases and J by 1 base, with 7 bases between.

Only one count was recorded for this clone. The CDR3 sequence is CASSFGTNTEAFF. The DNA of the CDR3 is TGTGCCAGCAGCTTTGGCACGAACACTGAAGCTTTCTTT. The chain employs TRBV7-9 and TRBJ1-1; D gene unclear. Per the germline V gene, CDR1 is SEHNR and CDR2 is FQNEAQ (reference sequence). Trimming took off 3 bases at V and 1 base at J, with 6 bases between the two ends. CDR3 size: 13 residues.

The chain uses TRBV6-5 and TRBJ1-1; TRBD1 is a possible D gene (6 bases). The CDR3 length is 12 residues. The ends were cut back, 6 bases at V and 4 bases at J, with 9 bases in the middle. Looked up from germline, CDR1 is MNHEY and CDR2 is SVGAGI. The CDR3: CASRRGGTEAFF. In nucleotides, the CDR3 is TGTGCCAGCAGGAGAGGGGGCACTGAAGCTTTCTTT.

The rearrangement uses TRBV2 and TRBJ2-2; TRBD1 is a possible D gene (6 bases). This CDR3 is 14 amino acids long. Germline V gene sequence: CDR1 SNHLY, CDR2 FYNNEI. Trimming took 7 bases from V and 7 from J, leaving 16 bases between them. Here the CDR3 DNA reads TGTGCCAGCACCACAGGGAATCAGAACGGGGAGCTGTTTTTT. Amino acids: CASTTGNQNGELFF.

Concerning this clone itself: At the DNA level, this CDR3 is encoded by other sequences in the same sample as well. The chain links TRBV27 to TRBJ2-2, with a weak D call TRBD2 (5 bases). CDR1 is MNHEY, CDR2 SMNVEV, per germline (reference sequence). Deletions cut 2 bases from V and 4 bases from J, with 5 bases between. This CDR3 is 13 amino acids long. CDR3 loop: CASSLRGTGELFF. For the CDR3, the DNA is TGTGCCAGCAGTTTACGGGGCACCGGGGAGCTGTTTTTT.

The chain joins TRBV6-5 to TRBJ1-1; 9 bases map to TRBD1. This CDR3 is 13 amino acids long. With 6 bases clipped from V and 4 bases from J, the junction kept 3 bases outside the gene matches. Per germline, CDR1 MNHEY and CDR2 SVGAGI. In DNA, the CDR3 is TGTGCCAGCAGAGTGACAGGGGGCACTGAAGCTTTCTTT. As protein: CASRVTGGTEAFF.

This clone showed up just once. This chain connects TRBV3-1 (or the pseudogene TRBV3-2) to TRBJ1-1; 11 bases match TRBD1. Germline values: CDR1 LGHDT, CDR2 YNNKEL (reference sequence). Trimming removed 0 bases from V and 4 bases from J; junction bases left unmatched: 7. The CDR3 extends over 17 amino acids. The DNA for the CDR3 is TGTGCCAGCAGCCAAGAACAGGCCGGGACAGGGGGCACTGAAGCTTTCTTT. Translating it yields CASSQEQAGTGGTEAFF.

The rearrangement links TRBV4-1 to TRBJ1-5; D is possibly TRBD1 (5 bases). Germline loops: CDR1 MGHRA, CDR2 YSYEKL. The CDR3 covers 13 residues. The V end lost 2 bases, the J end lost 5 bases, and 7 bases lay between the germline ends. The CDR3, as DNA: TGCGCCAGCAGCCAATCCAGGGATCAGCCCCAGCATTTT. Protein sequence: CASSQSRDQPQHF.

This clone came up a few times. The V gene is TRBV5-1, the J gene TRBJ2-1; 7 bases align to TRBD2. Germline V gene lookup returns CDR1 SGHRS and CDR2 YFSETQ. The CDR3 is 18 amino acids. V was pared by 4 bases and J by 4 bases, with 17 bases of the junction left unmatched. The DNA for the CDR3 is TGCGCCAGCAGCCTGTACCCTAGCGGAGAGACGTGGTACAATGAGCAGTTCTTC. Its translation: CASSLYPSGETWYNEQFF.

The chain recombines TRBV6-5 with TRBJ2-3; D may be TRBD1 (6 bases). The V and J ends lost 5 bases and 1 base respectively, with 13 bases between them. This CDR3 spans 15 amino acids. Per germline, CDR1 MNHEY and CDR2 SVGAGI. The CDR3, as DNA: TGTGCCAGCAGTCGCGGTACAGGGCGCACAGATACGCAGTATTTT. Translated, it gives CASSRGTGRTDTQYF.

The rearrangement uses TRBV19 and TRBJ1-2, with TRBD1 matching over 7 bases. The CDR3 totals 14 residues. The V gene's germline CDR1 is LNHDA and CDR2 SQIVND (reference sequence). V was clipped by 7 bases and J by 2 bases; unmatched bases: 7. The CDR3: CASKQGGFNYGYTF. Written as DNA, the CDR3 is TGTGCCAGTAAGCAGGGGGGTTTCAACTATGGCTACACCTTC. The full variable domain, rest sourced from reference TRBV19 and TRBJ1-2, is DGGITQSPKYLFRKEGQNVTLSCEQNLNHDAMYWYRQDPGQGLRLIYYSQIVNDFQKGDIAEGYSVSREKKESFPLTVTSAQKNPTAFYLCASKQGGFNYGYTFGSGTRLTVV.

This CDR3 is CASSLGGPGNEQFF. CDR3 nucleotide sequence: TGTGCCAGCAGTCTCGGAGGGCCGGGTAATGAGCAGTTCTTC. The gene calls are TRBV6-2 or TRBV6-3 and TRBJ2-1; D might be TRBD2 (6 bases). From germline, CDR1 is MNHEY and CDR2 SVGEGT. V was pared by 5 bases and J by 7 bases, with 15 bases between. This CDR3 contains 14 residues.

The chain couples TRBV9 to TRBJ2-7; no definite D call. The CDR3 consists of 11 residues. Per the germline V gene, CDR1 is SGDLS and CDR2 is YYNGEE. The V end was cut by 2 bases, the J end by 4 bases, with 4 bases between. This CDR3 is CASSVSYEQYF. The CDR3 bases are TGTGCCAGCAGCGTTAGTTACGAGCAGTACTTC. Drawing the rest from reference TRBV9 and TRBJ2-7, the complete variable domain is DSGVTQTPKHLITATGQRVTLRCSPRSGDLSVYWYQQSLDQGLQFLIQYYNGEERAKGNILERFSAQQFPDLHSELNLSSLELGDSALYFCASSVSYEQYFGPGTRLTVT.

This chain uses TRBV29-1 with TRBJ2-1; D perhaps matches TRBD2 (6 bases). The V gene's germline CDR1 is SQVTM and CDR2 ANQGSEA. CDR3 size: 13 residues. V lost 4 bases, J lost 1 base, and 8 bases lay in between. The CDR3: CSVGAGSYNEQFF. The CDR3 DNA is TGCAGCGTTGGTGCGGGATCCTACAATGAGCAGTTCTTC.

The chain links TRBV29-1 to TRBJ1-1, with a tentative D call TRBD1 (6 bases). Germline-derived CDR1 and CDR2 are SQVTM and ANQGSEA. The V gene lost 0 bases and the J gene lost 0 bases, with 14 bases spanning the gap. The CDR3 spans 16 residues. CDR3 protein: CSVEEGTYSVNTEAFF. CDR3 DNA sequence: TGCAGCGTTGAAGAGGGGACATACAGTGTGAACACTGAAGCTTTCTTT.

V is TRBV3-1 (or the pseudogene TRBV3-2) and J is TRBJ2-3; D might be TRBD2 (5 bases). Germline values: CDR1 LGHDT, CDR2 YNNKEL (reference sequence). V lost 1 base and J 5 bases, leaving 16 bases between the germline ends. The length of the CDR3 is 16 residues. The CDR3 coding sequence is TGTGCCAGCAGCCAAGTGCTAGCTTACTTGAAAGATACGCAGTATTTT. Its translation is CASSQVLAYLKDTQYF.

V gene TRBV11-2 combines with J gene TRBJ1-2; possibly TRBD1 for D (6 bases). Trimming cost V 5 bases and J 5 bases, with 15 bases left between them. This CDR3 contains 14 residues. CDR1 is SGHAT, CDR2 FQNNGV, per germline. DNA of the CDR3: TGTGCCAGCAGCATAGGGGGGGTGGAGTATGGCTACACCTTC. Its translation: CASSIGGVEYGYTF.

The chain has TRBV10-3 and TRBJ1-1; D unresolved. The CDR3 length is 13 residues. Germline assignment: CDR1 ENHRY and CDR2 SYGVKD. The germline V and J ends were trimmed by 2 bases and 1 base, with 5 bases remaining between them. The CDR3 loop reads CAISESPNTEAFF. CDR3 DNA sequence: TGTGCCATCAGTGAGAGCCCGAACACTGAAGCTTTCTTT.

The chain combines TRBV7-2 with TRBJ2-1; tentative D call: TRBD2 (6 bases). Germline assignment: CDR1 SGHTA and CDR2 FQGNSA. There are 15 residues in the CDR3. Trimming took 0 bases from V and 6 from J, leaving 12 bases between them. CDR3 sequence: CASSLAGGSFNEQFF. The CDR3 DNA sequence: TGTGCCAGCAGCTTAGCGGGGGGAAGTTTCAATGAGCAGTTCTTC.

This CDR3 is CASSLTGPVYNEQFF. For the CDR3, the DNA is TGTGCCAGCAGTTTGACAGGGCCCGTATACAATGAGCAGTTCTTC. The chain is built from TRBV27 and TRBJ2-1; 7 bases align to TRBD1. The CDR3 spans 15 residues. From germline, CDR1 is MNHEY and CDR2 SMNVEV (reference sequence). V shed 3 bases and J 4 bases; nucleotides not matched to a gene: 6.